These 13 T cell receptor beta chains originate from one sample sequenced in a study of blood T cell repertoires in COVID-19. TCRdb keeps only in-frame clones here, not all; method: immunoSEQ multiplex PCR. The sample records approximately 170,000 clones, roughly four fifths being singletons. Material: peripheral blood. The receptors were sampled from a woman in her seventies with COVID-19, enrolled during active disease.

As DNA, the CDR3 is TGTGCCAGCAGCGAACAGGGTAGGGTGGATTCACCCCTCCACTTT. Translated, it gives CASSEQGRVDSPLHF. The chain links TRBV7-2 to TRBJ1-6, with D possibly being TRBD1 (6 bases). This CDR3 comprises 15 residues. V lost 5 bases and J lost 8, with 16 bases in between. In germline, CDR1 is SGHTA, CDR2 FQGNSA. The variable domain in full, with the rest retrieved from reference TRBV7-2 and TRBJ1-6, is GAGVSQSPSNKVTEKGKDVELRCDPISGHTALYWYRQSLGQGLEFLIYFQGNSAPDKSGLPSDRFSAERTGGSVSTLTIQRTQQEDSAVYLCASSEQGRVDSPLHFGNGTRLTVT.

V usage is TRBV9 and J usage is TRBJ1-1; 7 nucleotides agree with TRBD1. Germline values: CDR1 SGDLS, CDR2 YYNGEE. After removal of 3 bases from V and 0 bases from J, the junction contained 2 bases not matched to a gene. The CDR3 is 14 amino acids. This CDR3 is CASSAGQVNTEAFF. The DNA of the CDR3 is TGTGCCAGCAGCGCCGGACAGGTGAACACTGAAGCTTTCTTT.

This clone was counted between two and nine times. The chain joins TRBV2 to TRBJ1-2; D unclear. Germline lookup yields CDR1 SNHLY and CDR2 FYNNEI. The CDR3 runs 14 residues. V was pared by 7 bases and J by 4 bases, with 16 bases between. In DNA form, the CDR3 reads TGTGCCAGCACGGAGGCAGGAGCTCTCTATGGCTACACCTTC. Its protein product is CASTEAGALYGYTF.

This clone occurred a few times. One end of the junction fails to match germline, which may point to a read error. The gene calls are TRBV3-1 (or the pseudogene TRBV3-2) and TRBJ1-6; tentatively, D is TRBD1 (5 bases). Germline CDR1 reads LGHDT; CDR2 reads YNNKEL (reference sequence). This CDR3 is 12 amino acids long. CDR3: CASSQHQGLLTF. The DNA for the CDR3 is TGTGCCAGCAGCCAACACCAGGGTTTACTAACATTT.

A few counts support this clone. The chain employs TRBV4-2 and TRBJ1-3, with 10 bases fitting TRBD1. V shed 4 bases, J shed 4 bases, and the junction held 10 bases outside the gene matches. This CDR3 is built from 17 residues. Germline-derived CDR1 and CDR2 are LGHNA and YNFKEQ. In nucleotides, the CDR3 is TGTGCCAGCAGCCCCAGGACAGGGGGGTTAATCGGAAACACCATATATTTT. Encoded protein: CASSPRTGGLIGNTIYF.

The V and J genes are TRBV7-9 and TRBJ2-5; 11 positions match TRBD2. The junction had 4 bases not matched to a gene; V was cut back by 5 bases and J by 2 bases. CDR3 length: 15 residues. Germline values: CDR1 SEHNR, CDR2 FQNEAQ (reference sequence). CDR3 sequence reads: CASSTGTSGQETQYF. The CDR3 nucleotides read TGTGCCAGCAGCACGGGGACTAGCGGACAAGAGACCCAGTACTTC.

The V call is TRBV7-9, the J call TRBJ1-2; 8 nucleotides align to TRBD1. V lost 5 bases, J lost 8 bases, and 7 bases stayed unmatched. The CDR3 runs 13 residues. Per the germline V gene, CDR1 is SEHNR and CDR2 is FQNEAQ (reference sequence). CDR3 amino acids: CASSPRGQGGYTF. CDR3 sequence (DNA): TGTGCCAGCAGCCCCCGAGGACAGGGAGGCTACACCTTC.

This clone was found a few times. The chain couples TRBV25-1 to TRBJ2-4, with TRBD1 matching over 9 bases. The CDR3 sequence is 16 residues long. Germline CDR1 reads MGHDK; CDR2 reads SYGVNS. V trimming: 2 bases; J trimming: 2 bases; junction bases outside the gene matches: 4. The CDR3, as DNA: TGTGCCAGCAGTGAAGCCGGACAGGGGTCCAAAAACATTCAGTACTTC. It translates to CASSEAGQGSKNIQYF.

The chain is built from TRBV6-2 or TRBV6-3 and TRBJ2-5; weak D call: TRBD1 (6 bases). There are 15 residues in the CDR3. The germline V gene has CDR1 MNHEY and CDR2 SVGEGT. Trimming cost V 2 bases and J 1 base, with 11 bases left between them. The CDR3: CASSYPDSLQETQYF. The DNA for the CDR3 is TGTGCCAGCAGTTACCCGGACAGTCTCCAAGAGACCCAGTACTTC.

This chain connects TRBV6-6 to TRBJ2-7, with TRBD2 matching 12 bases. The V segment lost 10 bases and the J segment 7 bases; nucleotides outside the gene matches: 8. The germline V gene has CDR1 MNHNY and CDR2 SVGAGI (reference sequence). This CDR3 is built from 13 residues. This chain's CDR3 is CATRLAGEEEQYF. The CDR3, as DNA: TGTGCCACCAGACTAGCGGGAGAGGAGGAGCAGTACTTC.

The chain has TRBV5-5 and TRBJ1-5, with 7 bases that match TRBD1. Trimming cost V 1 base and J 5 bases; bases outside gene matches: 9. This CDR3 is 16 amino acids long. The germline gives CDR1 SGHKS, CDR2 YYEKEE (reference sequence). Here the CDR3 DNA reads TGTGCCAGCAGCTTGACTCTCCAGGGACAGTATCAGCCCCAGCATTTT. It specifies CASSLTLQGQYQPQHF.

This chain connects TRBV9 to TRBJ1-5; possibly TRBD1 for D (6 bases). V lost 0 bases and J 6 bases, leaving 10 bases between the germline ends. Germline CDR1 SGDLS, CDR2 YYNGEE. The CDR3 covers 14 residues. In nucleotides, the CDR3 is TGTGCCAGCAGCGTAGGGGAGGGGGGTCAGCCCCAGCATTTT. This translates into CASSVGEGGQPQHF.

The chain has TRBV20-1 and TRBJ2-3; D possibly corresponds to TRBD1 (6 bases). Trimming took off 4 bases at V and 4 bases at J, with 6 bases between the two ends. Germline loops: CDR1 DFQATT, CDR2 SNEGSKA (reference sequence). The CDR3 contains 11 residues. CDR3 protein: CSAKGADTQYF. CDR3 coding DNA: TGCAGTGCTAAGGGGGCAGATACGCAGTATTTT.